The 11 T cell receptor beta chains below come from one sample, sequenced in a study of breast tumors, draining lymph nodes, adjacent tissues. In TCRdb, the multiplex PCR reads were re-called with MiXCR into one record per CDR3 protein. The sample includes 20,000 to 25,000 distinct CDR3 sequences, about 30% of them seen just once. Specimen: breast tumor tissue. The receptors were gathered from a female donor with breast cancer. Some clones in this sample may be carry-over from other donors' samples.

V is TRBV7-2 and J is TRBJ1-1; D not certain. V lost 3 bases and J lost 2, with 7 bases in between. The CDR3 runs 13 residues. Per germline, CDR1 SGHTA and CDR2 FQGNSA. The CDR3 sequence: CASSFLQNTEAFF. Here the CDR3 DNA reads TGTGCCAGCAGCTTTTTACAAAACACTGAAGCTTTCTTT.

This clonotype was counted ten times or more. The rearrangement links TRBV2 to TRBJ2-5; 7 nucleotides match TRBD1. CDR3 length equals 13 residues. V was pared by 7 bases and J by 5 bases, with 7 bases of the junction left unmatched. Per the germline V gene, CDR1 is SNHLY and CDR2 is FYNNEI. The CDR3 bases are TGTGCCAGCATTCACAGGGGCGGGGAGACCCAGTACTTC. It translates to CASIHRGGETQYF. The full variable domain, completed using reference TRBV2 and TRBJ2-5, is EPEVTQTPSHQVTQMGQEVILRCVPISNHLYFYWYRQILGQKVEFLVSFYNNEISEKSEIFDDQFSVERPDGSNFTLKIRSTKLEDSAMYFCASIHRGGETQYFGPGTRLLVL.

Many counts were recorded for this clonotype. V and J are TRBV4-1 and TRBJ2-5, with 7 bases identical to TRBD2. The CDR3 is 14 residues long. V was pared by 0 bases and J by 7 bases, with 5 bases of the junction left unmatched. The germline V gene has CDR1 MGHRA and CDR2 YSYEKL. Here the CDR3 reads CASSQDRGGGTQYF. The DNA for the CDR3 is TGCGCCAGCAGCCAAGATCGGGGCGGGGGGACCCAGTACTTC.

This clonotype showed up many times. V is TRBV5-6 and J is TRBJ1-2; D ambiguous. The CDR3 has 16 residues. Germline CDR1 and CDR2: SGHDT and YYEEEE. Trimming removed 1 base from V and 4 bases from J, with 17 bases in between. CDR3 nucleotides: TGTGCCAGCAGCTTGTTTCAAGGACCCATCTTCTATGGCTACACCTTC. As protein: CASSLFQGPIFYGYTF. Based on the CDR3 plus reference TRBV5-6 and TRBJ1-2, the full variable domain is DAGVTQSPTHLIKTRGQQVTLRCSPKSGHDTVSWYQQALGQGPQFIFQYYEEEERQRGNFPDRFSGHQFPNYSSELNVNALLLGDSALYLCASSLFQGPIFYGYTFGSGTRLTVV.

This clonotype is medium-sized within its sample. This chain uses TRBV19 with TRBJ2-3; 9 positions agree with TRBD2. The CDR3 consists of 16 residues. J lost 4 bases, V lost 3 bases, and 8 bases had no gene match. The V gene's germline CDR1 is LNHDA and CDR2 SQIVND (reference sequence). CDR3: CASSMEGGRGSDTQYF. In nucleotides, the CDR3 is TGTGCCAGTAGTATGGAAGGCGGGAGGGGCTCAGATACGCAGTATTTT.

The table lists this clonotype with many counts. J is TRBJ1-4 and V is TRBV7-6; 8 bases are a match to TRBD1. Germline values: CDR1 SGHVS, CDR2 FNYEAQ. The CDR3 has 14 amino acids. Trimming removed 5 bases from V and 12 bases from J; junction bases left unmatched: 11. Here the CDR3 reads CASSRDRRMGELFF. DNA of the CDR3: TGTGCCAGCAGCCGGGACAGGCGGATGGGGGAACTGTTTTTT.

Many counts were recorded for this clonotype. The V gene is TRBV30, the J gene TRBJ2-3; D may be TRBD1 (5 bases). The CDR3 loop spans 16 amino acids. Germline V CDR1 and CDR2: GTSNPN, SVGIG (reference sequence). V was clipped by 4 bases and J by 0 bases, with 17 bases between them. The CDR3 reads CAWTRGAGSSTDTQYF. The CDR3 nucleotides read TGTGCCTGGACTAGAGGCGCAGGGTCTAGCACAGATACGCAGTATTTT.

This clonotype ranks as medium-sized. The V call is TRBV5-6, the J call TRBJ2-7; perhaps TRBD1 as D (5 bases). CDR3 length equals 14 residues. Per the germline V gene, CDR1 is SGHDT and CDR2 is YYEEEE. Deletions cut 4 bases from V and 0 bases from J, with 11 bases between. This chain's CDR3 is CASSAVTGSYEQYF. The CDR3 nucleotides are TGTGCCAGCAGCGCGGTAACAGGCTCCTACGAGCAGTACTTC.

The CDR3 coding sequence is TGTGCCACCAGTGATCCCCTAGCGGGAAGCTCCTACAATGAGCAGTTCTTC. Its protein product is CATSDPLAGSSYNEQFF. This chain connects TRBV24-1 to TRBJ2-1, with 9 bases aligning to TRBD2. CDR1 is KGHDR, CDR2 SFDVKD, per germline. CDR3 length equals 17 residues. V gave up 3 bases and J gave up 0 bases; unmatched junction bases: 5.

By frequency in the sample, this clonotype is medium-sized. The chain uses TRBV3-1 and TRBJ2-5; D is undetermined. Trimming removed 1 base at V and 1 base at J, with 16 bases between. This CDR3 has 17 amino acids. Germline CDR1 is LGHDT and CDR2 is YNNKEL (reference sequence). In nucleotides, the CDR3 is TGTGCCAGCAGCCAAGGTTCCACCTTGGCAGCCCAAGAGACCCAGTACTTC. This translates into CASSQGSTLAAQETQYF.

In its sample, this clonotype was seen many times. The chain carries TRBV9 and TRBJ2-3; 7 positions agree with TRBD2. In germline, CDR1 is SGDLS, CDR2 YYNGEE. After removal of 3 bases from V and 4 bases from J, the junction contained 8 bases not matched to a gene. The CDR3 sequence is 15 residues long. Written as DNA, the CDR3 is TGTGCCAGCAGCGCCGGACTAGGTCTCGCAGATACGCAGTATTTT. Translating it yields CASSAGLGLADTQYF.